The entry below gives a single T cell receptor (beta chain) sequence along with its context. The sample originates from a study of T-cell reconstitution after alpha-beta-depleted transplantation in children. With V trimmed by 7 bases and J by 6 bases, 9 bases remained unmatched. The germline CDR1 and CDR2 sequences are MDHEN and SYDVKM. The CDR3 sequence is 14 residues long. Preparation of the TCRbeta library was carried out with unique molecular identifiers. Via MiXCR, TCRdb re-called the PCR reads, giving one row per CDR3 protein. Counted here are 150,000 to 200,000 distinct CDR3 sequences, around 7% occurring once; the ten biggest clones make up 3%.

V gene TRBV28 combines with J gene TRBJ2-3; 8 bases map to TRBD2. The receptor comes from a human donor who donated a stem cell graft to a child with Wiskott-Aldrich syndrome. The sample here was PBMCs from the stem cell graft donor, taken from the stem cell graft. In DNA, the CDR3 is TGTGCCAGCATCCGGCCGGGAGGGTGGGATACGCAGTATTTT. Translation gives CASIRPGGWDTQYF.